This T cell receptor (beta chain) comes out of a study of cytomegalovirus exposure and HLA in healthy donors. This CDR3 contains 12 residues. The germline V and J ends were trimmed by 7 bases and 0 bases, with 6 bases remaining between them. Germline V gene lookup returns CDR1 MNHEY and CDR2 SVGAGI. Use of 60 Vbeta and 13 Jbeta primers characterized the PCR. The protocol was immunoSEQ multiplex PCR, while the TCRdb copy is restricted to in-frame clones and leaves out a portion. The data show some 200,000 clones, approximately 84% seen once. This chain uses TRBV6-5 with TRBJ1-1; D is ambiguous. The material sequenced was PBMCs. The source is a middle-aged woman in good health and CMV-seronegative. CDR3 DNA sequence: TGTGCCAGCAACGGGTTGAACACTGAAGCTTTCTTT. This translates into CASNGLNTEAFF.